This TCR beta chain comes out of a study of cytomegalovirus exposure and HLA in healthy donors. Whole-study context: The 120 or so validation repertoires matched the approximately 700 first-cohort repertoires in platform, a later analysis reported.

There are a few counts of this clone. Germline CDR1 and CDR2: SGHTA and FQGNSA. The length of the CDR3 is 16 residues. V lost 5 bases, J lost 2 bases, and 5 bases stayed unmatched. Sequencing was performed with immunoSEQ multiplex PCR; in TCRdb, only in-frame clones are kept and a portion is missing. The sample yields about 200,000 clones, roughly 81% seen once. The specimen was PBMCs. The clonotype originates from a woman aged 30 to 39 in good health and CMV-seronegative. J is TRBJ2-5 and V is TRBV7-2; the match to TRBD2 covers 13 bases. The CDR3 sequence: CASSPGTSGVQETQYF. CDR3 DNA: TGTGCCAGCAGCCCCGGGACTAGCGGGGTACAAGAGACCCAGTACTTC.